This note documents a single T cell receptor (beta chain) sequence. Its antigen is not identified. In TCRdb, the RACE reads were re-called with MiXCR into one record per CDR3 protein. The sample holds about 380,000 distinct CDR3 sequences, approximately 5.1% seen once. The time point is: patch test 1, 2 weeks after DPC sensitization. Treatment here: therapeutic diphenylcyclopropenone sensitization with weekly scalp DPC. The CDR3 extends over 15 amino acids. Germline V gene sequence: CDR1 MNHEY, CDR2 SVGAGI. J was trimmed by 4 bases and V by 5 bases; bases with no gene match: 8. The data stem from a study of human T cells and chemical hapten exposure. Background on the study: Patients were given diphenylcyclopropenone on the scalp weekly across the roughly 25-week study. Epicutaneous patch tests delivered 0.01% DPC to the upper back, with evaluation at 6 days. Findings and caveats of the study: Among TCRs, those above 1 in 1000 frequency were unaffected by DPC sensitization. The donors suffered from alopecia, so their immune response may not match that of healthy people.

The TCR sequence derives from a woman aged 45-65 years with alopecia areata. Some clones in this sample may be carry-over from other donors' samples. The chain couples TRBV6-5 to TRBJ2-5, with TRBD1 matching over 9 bases. This material consisted of whole blood, taken in connection with sensitization to the hapten diphenylcyclopropenone (DPC). The CDR3 bases are TGTGCCAGCAGTCCTAGGACAGGGGCCAGAGAGACCCAGTACTTC. As protein: CASSPRTGARETQYF.